The next 18 T cell receptor beta chains were all read from a single sample in a study of shared clonotypes between healthy human individuals. Using immunoSEQ multiplex PCR, the repertoire was profiled, and TCRdb retains in-frame clones only, with some absent. The sample lists a few million clones; more than 80% were seen once. Sequences were obtained from naive CD4+ T cells from PBMCs. The subset here: CD45RA+ positively selected. The receptors stem from a man aged 18-30 years in good health. Some clones in this sample may be carry-over from other donors' samples.

The rearrangement uses TRBV9 and TRBJ1-3, with 10 bases aligning to TRBD1. The CDR3 totals 14 residues. V lost 4 bases, J lost 9 bases, and 7 bases stayed unmatched. The V gene's germline CDR1 is SGDLS and CDR2 YYNGEE. In DNA, the CDR3 is TGTGCCAGCAGCCCAGGGACAGGGGTTAGCACCATATATTTT. It is translated as CASSPGTGVSTIYF. Together with reference TRBV9 and TRBJ1-3, the CDR3 gives the full variable domain: DSGVTQTPKHLITATGQRVTLRCSPRSGDLSVYWYQQSLDQGLQFLIQYYNGEERAKGNILERFSAQQFPDLHSELNLSSLELGDSALYFCASSPGTGVSTIYFGEGSWLTVV.

The J gene is TRBJ1-1, the V gene TRBV25-1, with 11 bases fitting TRBD1. This CDR3 region has 13 residues. V was pared by 6 bases and J by 6 bases, with 3 bases of the junction left unmatched. Germline lookup yields CDR1 MGHDK and CDR2 SYGVNS. The CDR3 DNA follows: TGTGCCAGCAGGCCGGGACAGGGGGCTGAAGCTTTCTTT. Translated, it gives CASRPGQGAEAFF.

The CDR3 region has the DNA TGTGCCAGCAGCGACGGACGGAACAATCAGCCCCAGCATTTT. This translates into CASSDGRNNQPQHF. V usage is TRBV9 and J usage is TRBJ1-5; D unresolved. This CDR3 is 14 amino acids long. Germline V gene data show CDR1 as SGDLS and CDR2 as YYNGEE. Trimming took 3 bases from V and 3 from J, leaving 10 bases between them.

The chain is built from TRBV5-1 and TRBJ2-7; D perhaps matches TRBD2 (6 bases). V shed 4 bases and J shed 0 bases, with 14 bases lying between them. CDR1 and CDR2 from the germline V gene are SGHRS and YFSETQ. The CDR3 covers 15 residues. CDR3 sequence reads: CASSVSGLSSYEQYF. The CDR3 nucleotides are TGCGCCAGCAGCGTTAGCGGACTCAGCTCCTACGAGCAGTACTTC.

The rearrangement joins TRBV7-6 to TRBJ2-3, with TRBD2 matching over 9 bases. V was clipped by 5 bases and J by 2 bases; unmatched bases: 8. The CDR3 totals 16 residues. The germline gives CDR1 SGHVS, CDR2 FNYEAQ. CDR3 bases: TGTGCCAGCAGCCAAAGACTAGCGGAGACCACAGATACGCAGTATTTT. Its protein product is CASSQRLAETTDTQYF.

This chain links TRBV5-1 with TRBJ2-3; a weak D match, TRBD2 (5 bases). Germline assignment: CDR1 SGHRS and CDR2 YFSETQ. V lost 2 bases, J lost 2 bases, and 9 bases lay in between. The CDR3 totals 14 residues. The CDR3 nucleotides are TGCGCCAGCAGCTTCGGGAAAAACACAGATACGCAGTATTTT. Amino acid sequence: CASSFGKNTDTQYF.

The chain uses TRBV2 and TRBJ1-6, with TRBD1 identical over 7 bases. The CDR3 extends over 18 amino acids. The J segment lost 10 bases and the V segment lost 6 bases, leaving 21 bases of the junction unmatched. CDR1 and CDR2 (germline): SNHLY, FYNNEI. The CDR3 DNA sequence: TGTGCCAGCAGCGCCAATAAGGACAGGCGGTTTAGTGGGTCACCCCTCCACTTT. Translation: CASSANKDRRFSGSPLHF.

The chain is built from TRBV5-1 and TRBJ2-5; the D is unclear. The CDR3 has 12 residues. The germline V gene has CDR1 SGHRS and CDR2 YFSETQ. The germline V and J ends were trimmed by 4 bases and 2 bases, with 6 bases remaining between them. CDR3 residues: CASSPAQETQYF. The DNA of the CDR3 is TGCGCCAGCAGCCCAGCTCAAGAGACCCAGTACTTC. Filled out from reference TRBV5-1 and TRBJ2-5, the complete variable domain reads KAGVTQTPRYLIKTRGQQVTLSCSPISGHRSVSWYQQTPGQGLQFLFEYFSETQRNKGNFPGRFSGRQFSNSRSEMNVSTLELGDSALYLCASSPAQETQYFGPGTRLLVL.

The genes are TRBV29-1 and TRBJ2-7; D is undetermined. Trimming took 4 bases from V and 1 from J, leaving 11 bases between them. CDR1 and CDR2 (germline): SQVTM, ANQGSEA. The CDR3 has 13 residues. The CDR3 coding sequence is TGCAGCGTTGGGGCTACTGGGTCCTACGAGCAGTACTTC. Translated, it gives CSVGATGSYEQYF.

The chain couples TRBV19 to TRBJ1-5; TRBD1 matches 8 bases. The V gene's germline CDR1 is LNHDA and CDR2 SQIVND (reference sequence). V trimming: 5 bases; J trimming: 1 base; junction bases outside the gene matches: 13. This CDR3 has 18 residues. The CDR3 spells CASSSPPSRGPSNQPQHF. CDR3 coding DNA: TGTGCCAGTAGTTCCCCCCCCAGCAGGGGGCCCAGCAATCAGCCCCAGCATTTT.

This clone occurred once. The chain joins TRBV28 to TRBJ2-1; 8 nucleotides match TRBD2. Germline V lookup: CDR1 MDHEN, CDR2 SYDVKM. The CDR3 covers 20 residues. J lost 10 bases, V lost 6 bases, and 29 bases had no gene match. CDR3 coding DNA: TGTGCCAGCAGCACCCTTTCGGGGGGCCTCGGACTAGCTCAACTACGGGAGCAGTTCTTC. Encoded protein: CASSTLSGGLGLAQLREQFF. Together with reference TRBV28 and TRBJ2-1, the CDR3 gives the full variable domain: DVKVTQSSRYLVKRTGEKVFLECVQDMDHENMFWYRQDPGLGLRLIYFSYDVKMKEKGDIPEGYSVSREKKERFSLILESASTNQTSMYLCASSTLSGGLGLAQLREQFFGPGTRLTVL.

The genes are TRBV30 and TRBJ2-5; D ambiguous. The J call may not be correct, given that the DNA end is closer to TRBJ2-7. The CDR3 runs to 12 residues. Germline V gene lookup returns CDR1 GTSNPN and CDR2 SVGIG (reference sequence). The CDR3: CAWSIAAYEQYF. CDR3 bases: TGTGCCTGGAGTATAGCAGCCTACGAGCAGTACTTC.

The chain combines TRBV28 with TRBJ2-7, with 9 positions matching TRBD1. V gave up 2 bases and J gave up 2 bases; unmatched junction bases: 4. Looked up from germline, CDR1 is MDHEN and CDR2 is SYDVKM. This CDR3 has 15 residues. The CDR3 bases are TGTGCCAGCAGTTTAAGTGGGGACAGGGCCTACGAGCAGTACTTC. The encoded protein is CASSLSGDRAYEQYF. The full variable domain, with the rest looked up from reference TRBV28 and TRBJ2-7, is DVKVTQSSRYLVKRTGEKVFLECVQDMDHENMFWYRQDPGLGLRLIYFSYDVKMKEKGDIPEGYSVSREKKERFSLILESASTNQTSMYLCASSLSGDRAYEQYFGPGTRLTVT.

V gene TRBV11-2 combines with J gene TRBJ2-1, with 13 bases matching TRBD2. Germline V lookup: CDR1 SGHAT, CDR2 FQNNGV. The CDR3 extends over 16 amino acids. The V and J ends lost 5 bases and 9 bases, in that order; junction bases with no gene match: 10. The CDR3 region is CASSPTLAGGSGEQFF. The CDR3 DNA sequence: TGTGCCAGCAGCCCGACACTAGCGGGAGGGAGTGGTGAGCAGTTCTTC.

Comment on this clone: The sample contains more than one DNA sequence encoding this CDR3. CDR3 sequence reads: CASSPSGAQETQYF. CDR3 coding DNA: TGTGCCAGCAGCCCTTCAGGAGCTCAAGAGACCCAGTACTTC. V is TRBV7-2 and J is TRBJ2-5; D not resolved. The V end was cut by 5 bases, the J end by 2 bases, with 12 bases between. This CDR3 is built from 14 residues. Germline CDR1 is SGHTA and CDR2 is FQGNSA.

This chain uses TRBV7-6 with TRBJ2-2; D is uncertain. The ends were cut back, 1 base at V and 4 bases at J, with 10 bases in the middle. Germline assignment: CDR1 SGHVS and CDR2 FNYEAQ. CDR3 size: 15 residues. The CDR3 region has the DNA TGTGCCAGCAGCTTAGAGCCGTCTGCCACCGGGGAGCTGTTTTTT. Protein product: CASSLEPSATGELFF.

The chain combines TRBV5-1 with TRBJ2-1; possibly TRBD2 for D (6 bases). The CDR3 has 15 amino acids. V dropped 0 bases and J dropped 5 bases, with 12 bases sitting between them. Germline CDR1 reads SGHRS; CDR2 reads YFSETQ. The CDR3 spells CASSLVAEIDNEQFF. In DNA form, the CDR3 reads TGCGCCAGCAGCTTGGTAGCGGAGATCGACAATGAGCAGTTCTTC.

The chain links TRBV7-8 to TRBJ2-7; D is unresolved. This CDR3 comprises 14 residues. Per germline, CDR1 SGHVS and CDR2 FQNEAQ. V shed 2 bases and J shed 5 bases, with 13 bases lying between them. As DNA, the CDR3 is TGTGCCAGCAGCTTAAACCCCCTCACTGACGAGCAGTACTTC. Amino acids: CASSLNPLTDEQYF.